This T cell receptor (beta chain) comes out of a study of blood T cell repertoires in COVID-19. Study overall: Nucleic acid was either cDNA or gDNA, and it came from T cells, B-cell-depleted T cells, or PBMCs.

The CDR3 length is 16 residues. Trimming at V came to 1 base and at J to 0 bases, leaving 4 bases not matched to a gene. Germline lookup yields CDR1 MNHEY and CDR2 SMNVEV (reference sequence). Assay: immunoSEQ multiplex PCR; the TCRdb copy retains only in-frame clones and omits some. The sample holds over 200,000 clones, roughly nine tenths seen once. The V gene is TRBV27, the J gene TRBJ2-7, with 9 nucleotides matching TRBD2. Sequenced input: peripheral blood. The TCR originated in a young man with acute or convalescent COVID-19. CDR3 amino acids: CASSLYLAGSSYEQYF. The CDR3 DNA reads TGTGCCAGCAGTTTATATCTAGCGGGGAGCTCCTACGAGCAGTACTTC.